The sample holds a few counts of the clone carrying this TCR beta chain. Germline V gene lookup returns CDR1 MNHNS and CDR2 SASEGT. The CDR3 has 15 amino acids. V lost 5 bases and J 4 bases, leaving 17 bases between the germline ends. These data originate in a study of Graves' ophthalmopathy and Graves' hyperthyroidism. Using RNA transcripts, the TCR beta CDR3 regions were amplified. RT-PCR with HTBI primers came first, then second-round multiplex PCR. TCRdb fed the multiplex PCR reads into MiXCR, producing one record per CDR3 protein. The repertoire holds over 500,000 distinct CDR3 sequences, with over 20% as singletons.

The receptor's source is a woman aged 18 to 35 with stable Graves' hyperthyroidism. Some clones in this sample may be carry-over from other donors' samples. V and J are TRBV6-1 and TRBJ1-1; perhaps TRBD1 as D (5 bases). The sequencing sample was made of peripheral blood. The CDR3 sequence: CASSRVGGKGTEAFF. Here the CDR3 DNA reads TGTGCCAGCAGTCGAGTGGGGGGGAAGGGCACTGAAGCTTTCTTT.